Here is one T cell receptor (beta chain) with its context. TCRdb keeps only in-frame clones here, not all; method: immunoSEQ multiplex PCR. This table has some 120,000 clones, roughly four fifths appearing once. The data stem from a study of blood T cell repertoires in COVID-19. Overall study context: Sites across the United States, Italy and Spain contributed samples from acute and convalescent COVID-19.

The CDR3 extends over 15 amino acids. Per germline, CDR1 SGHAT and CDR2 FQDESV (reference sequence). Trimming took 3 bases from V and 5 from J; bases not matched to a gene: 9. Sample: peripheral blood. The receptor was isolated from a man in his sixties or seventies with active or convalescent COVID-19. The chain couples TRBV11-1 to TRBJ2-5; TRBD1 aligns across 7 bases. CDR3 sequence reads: CASSLRTGGWETQYF. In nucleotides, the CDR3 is TGTGCCAGCAGCTTGAGGACAGGTGGTTGGGAGACCCAGTACTTC.